This entry features one T cell receptor (beta chain) sequence. Its matching antigen is unknown. Through a sample-barcoded 5' primer and a J-beta primer mix, a second PCR was run for roughly 6 to 12 cycles. TCRdb re-analysed the 5' RACE reads in MiXCR, keeping a single row per CDR3 protein. This table holds about 560,000 distinct CDR3 sequences, approximately 26% found once. The data were obtained in a study of blood T cells in healthy people across ages. CDR3 length equals 15 residues. Germline V gene data show CDR1 as SNHLY and CDR2 as FYNNEI. Study-level points and caveats: More naive CD4+ cells and higher diversity were found in long-lived than in aged donors. Older age coincided with a roughly linear decline in TCR beta diversity per million T cells.

PBMCs were isolated at a quantity of at least 6 million per sample. This sample also belongs to another study, concerning T cells of mothers and their children. That study adds: Compared with unrelated pairs, related mother-child pairs had slightly higher, non-significant overlap.

Sequences were obtained from blood. The TCR was taken from a boy between 2 and 10 years old in good health. The gene calls are TRBV2 and TRBJ2-1; TRBD1 agrees at 7 bases. The J call could be wrong; TRBJ2-7 is a better fit for the DNA end. CDR3 sequence (DNA): TGTGCCAGCAGTGATACAGGGGCCAGGAGCTACGAGCAGTACTTC. The encoded protein is CASSDTGARSYEQYF.